Below, 32 T cell receptor beta chains from the same sample are listed, as sequenced in a study of identical twins. TCRdb independently ran MiXCR on the 5' RACE reads; one entry per CDR3 protein. This table holds roughly 1.6 million distinct CDR3 sequences, about 32% found once. The sequencing sample was made of cord blood. All receptors come from a newborn girl in good health.

The chain couples TRBV5-1 to TRBJ2-1, with a tentative D call TRBD1 (6 bases). Germline values: CDR1 SGHRS, CDR2 YFSETQ. Trimming removed 3 bases from V and 5 bases from J, with 12 bases in between. CDR3 length: 14 residues. The chain's CDR3 is CASSSTGFDNEQFF. CDR3 DNA sequence: TGCGCCAGCAGCTCAACAGGGTTCGACAATGAGCAGTTCTTC.

The chain combines TRBV6-1 with TRBJ1-4; D possibly corresponds to TRBD1 (6 bases). Per germline, CDR1 MNHNS and CDR2 SASEGT. V was trimmed by 6 bases and J by 3 bases, leaving 8 bases between them. This CDR3 comprises 13 residues. The CDR3 DNA reads TGTGCCAGCAGCCGGACAGCTAATGAAAAACTGTTTTTT. Amino acid sequence: CASSRTANEKLFF.

Only one count was recorded for this clonotype. This chain links TRBV28 with TRBJ1-3, with 7 bases matching TRBD1. The V and J ends lost 6 bases and 0 bases, in that order; junction bases with no gene match: 8. The CDR3 runs to 16 residues. CDR1 is MDHEN and CDR2 is SYDVKM in the germline V gene. The CDR3 DNA sequence: TGTGCCAGCAGCTGGGGAGGGGGCTCCTCTGGAAACACCATATATTTT. Its protein is CASSWGGGSSGNTIYF.

This clonotype was detected only a few times. The V gene is TRBV24-1, the J gene TRBJ2-3; no clear D gene. The germline V and J ends were trimmed by 5 bases and 1 base, with 6 bases remaining between them. The CDR3 is made up of 13 amino acids. Germline CDR1 KGHDR, CDR2 SFDVKD. The CDR3 bases are TGTGCCACCAGTGTGCGAGGCACAGATACGCAGTATTTT. It yields the protein CATSVRGTDTQYF.

J is TRBJ2-5 and V is TRBV20-1, with 8 positions matching TRBD2. Judging by the DNA end, TRBJ2-7 fits better; the J call may be wrong. The CDR3 has 12 amino acids. Germline V gene data show CDR1 as DFQATT and CDR2 as SNEGSKA (reference sequence). CDR3 sequence: CSARTSIYEQYF. The CDR3 nucleotides are TGCAGTGCCCGGACTAGCATCTACGAGCAGTACTTC.

V and J are TRBV12-3 or TRBV12-4 and TRBJ2-2; D not certain. The CDR3 sequence is 13 residues long. Trimming stripped 3 bases from V and 7 bases from J, with 9 bases between. Here the CDR3 reads CASSFPDDGELFF. The CDR3 DNA reads as TGTGCCAGCAGTTTTCCCGATGACGGGGAGCTGTTTTTT.

The chain combines TRBV21-1 with TRBJ1-2. TRBV21-1 is a recognized pseudogene. This CDR3 region has 15 residues. CDR3 DNA: TGTGCCAGCAGCAAGGCGAGCGAAGGCGGGTATGGCTACACCTTC. This translates into CASSKASEGGYGYTF.

This clonotype showed up just a few times. This chain joins TRBV7-8 and TRBJ2-1, with TRBD2 identical over 7 bases. The J segment lost 9 bases and the V segment lost 5 bases, leaving 7 bases of the junction unmatched. Germline CDR1 reads SGHVS; CDR2 reads FQNEAQ. There are 13 residues in the CDR3. The CDR3 is CASSILAPGEQFF. DNA of the CDR3: TGTGCCAGCAGCATACTAGCGCCTGGTGAGCAGTTCTTC. Together with reference TRBV7-8 and TRBJ2-1, the CDR3 gives the full variable domain: GAGVSQSPRYKVAKRGQDVALRCDPISGHVSLFWYQQALGQGPEFLTYFQNEAQLDKSGLPSDRFFAERPEGSVSTLKIQRTQQEDSAVYLCASSILAPGEQFFGPGTRLTVL.

In this sample, this clonotype turned up a few times. This sequence joins TRBV27 and TRBJ2-7; 14 bases are a match to TRBD2. This CDR3 has 14 residues. Germline V gene lookup returns CDR1 MNHEY and CDR2 SMNVEV (reference sequence). V gave up 4 bases and J gave up 7 bases; unmatched junction bases: 3. The CDR3: CASSSGLAGEEQYF. The CDR3, as DNA: TGTGCCAGCAGTTCGGGACTAGCGGGAGAGGAGCAGTACTTC.

J is TRBJ2-1 and V is TRBV10-3; 11 positions match TRBD2. The CDR3 spans 15 residues. Per germline, CDR1 ENHRY and CDR2 SYGVKD. J lost 2 bases, V lost 6 bases, and 3 bases had no gene match. DNA of the CDR3: TGTGCCATCAGGGCGACTAGCGGGGCCTACAATGAGCAGTTCTTC. This translates into CAIRATSGAYNEQFF.

V and J are TRBV5-6 and TRBJ1-2; TRBD1 agrees at 8 bases. V shed 4 bases, J shed 0 bases, and the junction held 5 bases outside the gene matches. CDR1 and CDR2 from the germline V gene are SGHDT and YYEEEE. The CDR3 runs 15 residues. CDR3 sequence: CASSTDRETNYGYTF. The CDR3 DNA follows: TGTGCCAGCAGCACGGACAGGGAGACTAACTATGGCTACACCTTC.

The chain links TRBV6-1 to TRBJ1-5, with TRBD1 matching over 7 bases. CDR1 and CDR2 from the germline V gene are MNHNS and SASEGT. Trimming cost V 3 bases and J 4 bases; bases outside gene matches: 6. This CDR3 contains 15 residues. In DNA form, the CDR3 reads TGTGCCAGCAGTGAGGGGGACAGTGCAAATCAGCCCCAGCATTTT. Translating gives CASSEGDSANQPQHF.

The chain combines TRBV28 with TRBJ2-3; 12 bases align to TRBD2. J was trimmed by 8 bases and V by 6 bases; bases with no gene match: 9. CDR1 is MDHEN and CDR2 is SYDVKM in the germline V gene. The CDR3 is 15 amino acids. The CDR3 loop is CASSYLAGGRVTQYF. The CDR3 region has the DNA TGTGCCAGCAGCTACCTAGCGGGAGGGCGAGTTACGCAGTATTTT.

This chain links TRBV7-2 with TRBJ2-3; D is perhaps TRBD1 (6 bases). This CDR3 contains 15 residues. V lost 4 bases and J lost 2, with 13 bases in between. Germline CDR1 reads SGHTA; CDR2 reads FQGNSA. The CDR3 protein is CASSSQTGNTDTQYF. In DNA, the CDR3 is TGTGCCAGCAGCTCACAGACAGGAAACACAGATACGCAGTATTTT.

This clonotype was recorded a few times. The CDR3 nucleotides read TGTGCCACCAGTAGAACAGGGGGCGATGGCTACACCTTC. Translated, it gives CATSRTGGDGYTF. The V gene is TRBV24-1, the J gene TRBJ1-2; 9 nucleotides line up with TRBD1. With 6 bases clipped from V and 6 bases from J, the junction kept 4 bases outside the gene matches. Germline-derived CDR1 and CDR2 are KGHDR and SFDVKD. This CDR3 spans 13 amino acids.

The chain is built from TRBV5-1 and TRBJ2-5; D is unclear. CDR1 and CDR2 from the germline V gene are SGHRS and YFSETQ. V lost 1 base and J 1 base, leaving 11 bases between the germline ends. The CDR3 extends over 15 amino acids. The chain's CDR3 is CASSLTQVIQETQYF. The CDR3 nucleotides are TGCGCCAGCAGCTTGACGCAGGTTATCCAAGAGACCCAGTACTTC.

The rearrangement uses TRBV11-1 and TRBJ2-3; D unresolved. V was shortened by 7 bases and J by 4 bases, with 6 bases between the two germline ends. CDR1 is SGHAT, CDR2 FQDESV, per germline (reference sequence). The length of the CDR3 is 11 residues. The CDR3 DNA sequence: TGTGCCAGCAATTCGGCAGATACGCAGTATTTT. Translation: CASNSADTQYF.

V and J are TRBV6-1 and TRBJ1-2; D is uncertain. The V end was cut by 2 bases, the J end by 1 base, with 11 bases between. Germline V gene lookup returns CDR1 MNHNS and CDR2 SASEGT. The CDR3 is 15 residues long. CDR3 in DNA: TGTGCCAGCAGTGAATCGGGCAGGTTTAACTATGGCTACACCTTC. Translated, it gives CASSESGRFNYGYTF.

This clonotype was detected only a few times. V usage is TRBV7-9 and J usage is TRBJ2-1, with 8 bases lining up with TRBD2. From germline, CDR1 is SEHNR and CDR2 FQNEAQ (reference sequence). V lost 3 bases, J lost 3 bases, and 10 bases stayed unmatched. This CDR3 is 17 amino acids long. The CDR3 reads CASSFSGTRERYNEQFF. DNA of the CDR3: TGTGCCAGCAGCTTTTCCGGGACTAGAGAACGCTACAATGAGCAGTTCTTC.

V usage is TRBV3-1 and J usage is TRBJ1-3; D gene unclear. In germline, CDR1 is LGHDT, CDR2 YNNKEL (reference sequence). The CDR3 is 15 amino acids. Trimming cost V 4 bases and J 1 base, with 11 bases left between them. CDR3 protein: CASSPTGLSGNTIYF. The CDR3 nucleotides read TGTGCCAGCAGCCCAACCGGGCTTTCTGGAAACACCATATATTTT.

There are a few counts of this clonotype. This chain uses TRBV28 with TRBJ1-5; D is uncertain. V dropped 6 bases and J dropped 2 bases, with 20 bases sitting between them. This CDR3 comprises 17 residues. CDR1 is MDHEN and CDR2 is SYDVKM in the germline V gene. The CDR3 loop reads CASSPVGVYIRNQPQHF. CDR3 DNA: TGTGCCAGCAGCCCCGTTGGGGTTTATATCCGCAATCAGCCCCAGCATTTT.

The chain couples TRBV20-1 to TRBJ2-7; D unclear. With 1 base removed from V and 4 bases from J, the gap between germline ends came to 8 bases. CDR3 size: 12 residues. Looked up from germline, CDR1 is DFQATT and CDR2 is SNEGSKA (reference sequence). This chain's CDR3 is CSARGINYEQYF. Written as DNA, the CDR3 is TGCAGTGCTAGAGGGATCAATTACGAGCAGTACTTC.

This chain uses TRBV20-1 with TRBJ2-3; the match to TRBD2 covers 7 bases. Germline CDR1 DFQATT, CDR2 SNEGSKA (reference sequence). J lost 2 bases, V lost 3 bases, and 11 bases had no gene match. The CDR3 runs to 16 residues. The CDR3 loop reads CSASPKRGVLTDTQYF. The CDR3 DNA sequence: TGCAGTGCTAGCCCCAAACGGGGGGTACTCACAGATACGCAGTATTTT.

The chain carries TRBV2 and TRBJ2-1, with 8 bases matching TRBD2. The CDR3 has 16 residues. Germline V gene lookup returns CDR1 SNHLY and CDR2 FYNNEI. The trim removed 0 bases at V and 6 bases at J, leaving 7 bases unmatched. CDR3 coding DNA: TGTGCCAGCAGTGAAGCGGGGAGCGGGAGTTTCAATGAGCAGTTCTTC. It specifies CASSEAGSGSFNEQFF.

The rearrangement joins TRBV20-1 to TRBJ2-5; D is unresolved. The V and J ends lost 4 bases and 11 bases respectively, with 20 bases between them. This CDR3 contains 13 residues. Germline lookup yields CDR1 DFQATT and CDR2 SNEGSKA (reference sequence). The CDR3 is CSAKMALPNEQYF. CDR3 nucleotides: TGCAGTGCTAAAATGGCGTTACCTAATGAGCAGTACTTC.

CDR3 loop: CASSFSVRRQYF. CDR3 sequence (DNA): TGTGCCAGCAGTTTTTCTGTCCGGAGGCAGTACTTC. The chain couples TRBV28 to TRBJ2-5; TRBD2 might be the D (5 bases). With 3 bases removed from V and 11 bases from J, the gap between germline ends came to 13 bases. The CDR3 has 12 residues. CDR1 is MDHEN and CDR2 is SYDVKM in the germline V gene.

J is TRBJ2-3 and V is TRBV7-2, with 13 bases fitting TRBD2. This CDR3 has 16 amino acids. Germline CDR1 SGHTA, CDR2 FQGNSA. Trimming at V came to 5 bases and at J to 5 bases, leaving 7 bases not matched to a gene. CDR3 amino acids: CASSTSGGAFKDTQYF. CDR3 DNA: TGTGCCAGCAGCACTAGCGGGGGGGCATTCAAAGATACGCAGTATTTT.

This clonotype was found a few times. V usage is TRBV4-1 and J usage is TRBJ2-5; D perhaps matches TRBD2 (5 bases). The CDR3 sequence is 15 residues long. V lost 0 bases and J lost 2, with 10 bases in between. The V gene's germline CDR1 is MGHRA and CDR2 YSYEKL. This CDR3 is CASSQEYGVQETQYF. DNA for the CDR3: TGCGCCAGCAGCCAAGAGTACGGGGTACAAGAGACCCAGTACTTC.

A note on this clonotype: A junction boundary mismatches the germline segment, possibly from a read error. This rearrangement joins TRBV5-1 to TRBJ2-5, with no clear D. The J call is in doubt because the DNA end fits TRBJ2-7 better. The CDR3 covers 11 residues. Germline V CDR1 and CDR2: SGHRS, YFSETQ. In DNA form, the CDR3 reads TGCGCCAGCAACTTGAGCCACGAGCAGTACTTC. Translation gives CASNLSHEQYF.

This clonotype has a handful of counts. The chain has TRBV20-1 and TRBJ2-3; D not certain. Germline loops: CDR1 DFQATT, CDR2 SNEGSKA (reference sequence). The germline V and J ends were trimmed by 5 bases and 2 bases, with 11 bases remaining between them. The CDR3 contains 13 residues. CDR3 bases: TGCAGTGCTTCATCCGGCCTCACAGATACGCAGTATTTT. It encodes CSASSGLTDTQYF.

There are many counts of this clonotype. This rearrangement joins TRBV13 to TRBJ2-7, with D possibly called TRBD1 or TRBD2 (5 bases each). Germline V gives CDR1 PRHDT, CDR2 FYEKMQ (reference sequence). Trimming stripped 0 bases from V and 3 bases from J, with 30 bases between. This CDR3 comprises 21 residues. The CDR3 DNA follows: TGTGCCAGCAGCTTAGGATCATCTGGGACGGGCTTCCTACTGTCCCACTACGAGCAGTACTTC. This translates into CASSLGSSGTGFLLSHYEQYF.

Turning to this clonotype: One junction end disagrees with the germline gene, perhaps due to a read error. The chain carries TRBV10-3 and TRBJ2-7; TRBD1 might be the D (6 bases). The CDR3 spans 13 residues. Germline assignment: CDR1 ENHRY and CDR2 SYGVKD. The CDR3 DNA reads as TGTGCCATCAGTTCAGGGGTCTCCTACGGGCAGTACTTC. Its translation is CAISSGVSYGQYF.